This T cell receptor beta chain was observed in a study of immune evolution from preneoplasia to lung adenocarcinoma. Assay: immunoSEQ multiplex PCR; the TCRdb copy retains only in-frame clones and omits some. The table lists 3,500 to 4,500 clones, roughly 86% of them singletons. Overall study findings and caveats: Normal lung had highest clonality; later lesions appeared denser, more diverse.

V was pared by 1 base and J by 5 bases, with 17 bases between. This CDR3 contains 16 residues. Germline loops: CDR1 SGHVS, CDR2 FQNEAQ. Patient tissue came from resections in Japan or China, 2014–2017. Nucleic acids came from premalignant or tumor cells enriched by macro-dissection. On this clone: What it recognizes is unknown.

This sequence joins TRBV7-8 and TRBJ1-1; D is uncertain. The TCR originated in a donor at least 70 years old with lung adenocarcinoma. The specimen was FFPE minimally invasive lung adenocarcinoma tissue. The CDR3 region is CASSLGWALSGTEAFF. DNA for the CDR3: TGTGCCAGCAGCTTAGGCTGGGCACTGAGCGGGACTGAAGCTTTCTTT.